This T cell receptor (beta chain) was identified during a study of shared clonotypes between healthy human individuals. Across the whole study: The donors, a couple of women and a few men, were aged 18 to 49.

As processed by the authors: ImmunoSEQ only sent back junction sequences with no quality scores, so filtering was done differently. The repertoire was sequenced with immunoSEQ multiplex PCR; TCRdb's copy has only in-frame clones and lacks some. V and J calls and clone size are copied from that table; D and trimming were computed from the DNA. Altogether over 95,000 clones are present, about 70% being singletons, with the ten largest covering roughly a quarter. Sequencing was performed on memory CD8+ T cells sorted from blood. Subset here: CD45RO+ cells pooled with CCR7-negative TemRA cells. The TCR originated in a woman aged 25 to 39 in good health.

The DNA of the CDR3 is TGTGCCAGTAGTATGGCCACTACGATCCAAGAGACCCAGTACTTC. The encoded protein is CASSMATTIQETQYF. V gene TRBV19 combines with J gene TRBJ2-5; no definite D call. Germline CDR1 and CDR2: LNHDA and SQIVND (reference sequence). V was clipped by 3 bases and J by 1 base, with 12 bases between them. The CDR3 has 15 residues.